The 25 T cell receptor beta chains presented below share a single source sample, sequenced in a study of T cells after yellow fever vaccination. TCRdb itself ran the 5' RACE reads through MiXCR, one entry per CDR3 protein. The sample lists under 55,000 distinct CDR3 sequences, more than 6.5% occurring once. This material consisted of CD8+ T cells not binding an NS4B(214-222) dextramer, sorted from PBMCs, taken around 45 days after the first yellow fever vaccination. These receptors were collected from a man aged 18 to 29 who received the YFV17D yellow fever vaccine.

This clonotype was seen at least ten times. V gene TRBV4-1 combines with J gene TRBJ2-1, with a weak D call TRBD2 (5 bases). The V gene lost 0 bases and the J gene lost 9 bases, with 12 bases spanning the gap. Germline V CDR1 and CDR2: MGHRA, YSYEKL. The CDR3 extends over 14 amino acids. In DNA form, the CDR3 reads TGCGCCAGCAGCCAAGAAAGAAGTGGGAGTGAGCAGTTCTTC. Protein product: CASSQERSGSEQFF.

The chain joins TRBV27 to TRBJ2-1; 7 nucleotides agree with TRBD1. J was trimmed by 3 bases and V by 11 bases; bases with no gene match: 7. This CDR3 spans 13 amino acids. Germline V gene lookup returns CDR1 MNHEY and CDR2 SMNVEV (reference sequence). CDR3 amino acids: CAAAGGLYNEQFF. The CDR3 region has the DNA TGTGCCGCGGCAGGGGGTCTCTACAATGAGCAGTTCTTC.

This clonotype was observed many times. The rearrangement uses TRBV20-1 and TRBJ1-2, with D maybe TRBD1 (5 bases). CDR1 is DFQATT, CDR2 SNEGSKA, per germline (reference sequence). V lost 3 bases and J 7 bases, leaving 6 bases between the germline ends. The CDR3 loop spans 10 amino acids. The DNA of the CDR3 is TGCAGTGCTAGTAGGGGTGGCTACACCTTC. It is translated as CSASRGGYTF.

The chain links TRBV20-1 to TRBJ1-6; TRBD1 matches at 7 bases. Looked up from germline, CDR1 is DFQATT and CDR2 is SNEGSKA (reference sequence). The junction had 12 bases not matched to a gene; V was cut back by 3 bases and J by 1 base. The CDR3 has 18 amino acids. CDR3 residues: CSASRQGIRGSYNSPLHF. CDR3 DNA: TGCAGTGCTAGTAGACAGGGTATAAGGGGGTCCTATAATTCACCCCTCCACTTT.

The table lists this clonotype with a few counts. The chain combines TRBV4-3 with TRBJ2-1; D is tentatively TRBD1 or TRBD2 (5 bases each). This CDR3 contains 16 residues. From germline, CDR1 is LGHNA and CDR2 YSLEER. Trimming took 8 bases from V and 0 from J, leaving 17 bases between them. The CDR3 DNA is TGCGCCAGCGCGCCTGGGGACCTGAGCTCCTACAATGAGCAGTTCTTC. Translating gives CASAPGDLSSYNEQFF.

The sample holds a few counts of this clonotype. The chain joins TRBV20-1 to TRBJ2-1; D unresolved. Looked up from germline, CDR1 is DFQATT and CDR2 is SNEGSKA (reference sequence). The CDR3 runs to 13 residues. V dropped 3 bases and J dropped 8 bases, with 14 bases sitting between them. The chain's CDR3 is CSAREEAFYEQFF. The CDR3 DNA is TGCAGTGCTAGGGAAGAAGCCTTCTATGAGCAGTTCTTC.

Here the CDR3 reads CASGFATDTQYF. The CDR3 DNA reads as TGTGCTAGTGGTTTCGCCACAGATACGCAGTATTTT. V and J are TRBV12-5 and TRBJ2-3; no firm D call. Per germline, CDR1 LGHNT and CDR2 FRNRAP. V lost 3 bases to trimming and J lost 2 bases, with 3 bases between them. This CDR3 has 12 residues.

A few counts support this clonotype. Written as DNA, the CDR3 is TGCAGCGTTGTTGTAGAGGTTGAAAAACTGTTTTTT. Amino acids: CSVVVEVEKLFF. The gene calls are TRBV29-1 and TRBJ1-4; D remains ambiguous. V was pared by 4 bases and J by 7 bases, with 10 bases between. The CDR3 runs 12 residues. Per the germline V gene, CDR1 is SQVTM and CDR2 is ANQGSEA.

Only a few counts were recorded for this clonotype. The V and J genes are TRBV29-1 and TRBJ2-2; D gene uncertain. The CDR3 has 14 amino acids. From germline, CDR1 is SQVTM and CDR2 ANQGSEA. Trimming left V 8 bases short and J 2 bases short, with 15 bases between. The DNA for the CDR3 is TGCAGCCCTGAAGGTCTACCTAACACCGGGGAGCTGTTTTTT. Protein sequence: CSPEGLPNTGELFF.

By share of the sample, this clonotype is medium-sized. The chain joins TRBV14 to TRBJ2-7; no clear D gene. Germline V gene lookup returns CDR1 SGHDN and CDR2 FVKESK. The CDR3 sequence is 12 residues long. V was pared by 3 bases and J by 0 bases, with 3 bases between. DNA for the CDR3: TGTGCCAGCAGCCATAGCTCCTACGAGCAGTACGTC. Translation gives CASSHSSYEQYV.

This clonotype was seen at least ten times. J is TRBJ2-2 and V is TRBV6-5, with TRBD1 matching 9 bases. Germline V gene data show CDR1 as MNHEY and CDR2 as SVGAGI. J was trimmed by 2 bases and V by 6 bases; bases with no gene match: 4. CDR3 length: 15 amino acids. The CDR3 spells CASSWGQGNTGELFF. The DNA of the CDR3 is TGTGCCAGCAGCTGGGGACAGGGTAACACCGGGGAGCTGTTTTTT.

This clonotype was seen repeatedly, ten times or more. The gene calls are TRBV6-2 or TRBV6-3 and TRBJ1-5; D ambiguous. Germline V gene sequence: CDR1 MNHEY, CDR2 SVGEGT. The CDR3 extends over 14 amino acids. V shed 5 bases and J shed 1 base, with 9 bases lying between them. The CDR3: CASSPGISNQPQHF. The DNA for the CDR3 is TGTGCCAGCAGTCCCGGGATAAGCAATCAGCCCCAGCATTTT.

This clonotype came up many times. V gene TRBV6-1 combines with J gene TRBJ2-2; D not resolved. CDR3 length: 13 residues. V was pared by 4 bases and J by 6 bases, with 9 bases between. Germline-derived CDR1 and CDR2 are MNHNS and SASEGT. CDR3 sequence reads: CASSASDPGELFF. CDR3 sequence (DNA): TGTGCCAGCAGTGCCAGCGACCCCGGGGAGCTGTTTTTT.

In its sample, this clonotype was seen a few times. This CDR3 is CASGLEPAPSTDSKYYEQYV. The CDR3 DNA is TGTGCTAGTGGTTTGGAACCCGCACCCTCGACAGACTCCAAATACTACGAGCAGTACGTC. The rearrangement links TRBV12-5 to TRBJ2-7; D is possibly TRBD1 (5 bases). The ends were cut back, 1 base at V and 3 bases at J, with 28 bases in the middle. Germline V lookup: CDR1 LGHNT, CDR2 FRNRAP. This CDR3 comprises 20 residues.

This clonotype has more than one count but fewer than ten. This chain connects TRBV20-1 to TRBJ2-7; D unresolved. Germline-derived CDR1 and CDR2 are DFQATT and SNEGSKA (reference sequence). Trimming removed 4 bases from V and 2 bases from J, with 12 bases in between. This CDR3 spans 13 amino acids. The CDR3 here is CSAKKRTAYEQYV. CDR3 nucleotide sequence: TGCAGTGCTAAGAAAAGGACGGCCTACGAGCAGTACGTC.

This clonotype came up many times. The J gene is TRBJ2-1, the V gene TRBV5-1; 10 bases fit TRBD1. With V trimmed by 1 base and J by 5 bases, 6 bases remained unmatched. This CDR3 region has 16 residues. Germline CDR1 reads SGHRS; CDR2 reads YFSETQ. The CDR3 nucleotides are TGCGCCAGCAGCTTGTCCGGGACAGGGGTCGACAATGAGCAGTTCTTC. Protein: CASSLSGTGVDNEQFF.

Only a few counts were recorded for this clonotype. The rearrangement joins TRBV6-5 to TRBJ2-7; D is perhaps TRBD1 or TRBD2 (5 bases each). The length of the CDR3 is 17 residues. Looked up from germline, CDR1 is MNHEY and CDR2 is SVGAGI. Trimming left V 6 bases short and J 3 bases short, with 24 bases between. CDR3 sequence reads: CASRTRVLGKGLYEQYF. The CDR3 DNA follows: TGTGCCAGCAGAACGCGGGTTTTGGGTAAGGGGCTCTACGAGCAGTACTTC.

This rearrangement joins TRBV28 to TRBJ2-3; 9 bases match TRBD2. J was trimmed by 2 bases and V by 5 bases; bases with no gene match: 20. Germline V CDR1 and CDR2: MDHEN, SYDVKM. The CDR3 length is 20 residues. For the CDR3, the DNA is TGTGCCAGCAGTACCCAAGTTTCGCGGGGGGGCCGATCGCACACAGATACGCAGTATTTT. Translated: CASSTQVSRGGRSHTDTQYF. Full variable domain (outside the CDR3, taken from reference TRBV28 and TRBJ2-3): DVKVTQSSRYLVKRTGEKVFLECVQDMDHENMFWYRQDPGLGLRLIYFSYDVKMKEKGDIPEGYSVSREKKERFSLILESASTNQTSMYLCASSTQVSRGGRSHTDTQYFGPGTRLTVL.

This clonotype came up a few times. The gene calls are TRBV7-3 and TRBJ2-7; D unresolved. CDR3 size: 16 residues. V lost 2 bases to trimming and J lost 2 bases, with 16 bases between them. The germline V gene has CDR1 SGHTA and CDR2 FQGTGA. CDR3 bases: TGTGCCAGCAGCTTATACCCCGTCAAATCCCCCTACGAGCAGTACTTC. Its protein product is CASSLYPVKSPYEQYF.

V is TRBV6-2 or TRBV6-3 and J is TRBJ1-6; D is uncertain. Germline-derived CDR1 and CDR2 are MNHEY and SVGEGT. The CDR3 runs to 12 residues. The ends were cut back, 0 bases at V and 9 bases at J, with 3 bases in the middle. The CDR3 sequence: CASSYSGSPLHF. CDR3 bases: TGTGCCAGCAGTTACTCCGGTTCACCCCTCCACTTT.

The chain links TRBV9 to TRBJ2-2; no clear D. The germline gives CDR1 SGDLS, CDR2 YYNGEE. Deletions cut 3 bases from V and 0 bases from J, with 12 bases between. CDR3 length equals 16 residues. CDR3 bases: TGTGCCAGCAGCGCCCGCGGCCGCGCGAACACCGGGGAGCTGTTTTTT. Its protein product is CASSARGRANTGELFF.

This clonotype was observed at least ten times. This chain uses TRBV29-1 with TRBJ2-5; 10 nucleotides match TRBD2. The trim removed 3 bases at V and 6 bases at J, leaving 13 bases unmatched. Per the germline V gene, CDR1 is SQVTM and CDR2 is ANQGSEA. This CDR3 comprises 16 residues. CDR3 in amino acids: CSVERDRAGGPKTQYF. The CDR3 nucleotides are TGCAGCGTTGAGCGGGACCGAGCGGGGGGGCCGAAGACCCAGTACTTC.

CDR3 bases: TGTGCCAGCAGTTTCGCAGGGGGCGGTCAGCCCCAGCATTTT. Protein: CASSFAGGGQPQHF. The chain uses TRBV27 and TRBJ1-5; TRBD1 matches 8 bases. The germline CDR1 and CDR2 sequences are MNHEY and SMNVEV (reference sequence). V lost 3 bases, J lost 6 bases, and 4 bases stayed unmatched. The CDR3 has 14 amino acids.

The chain combines TRBV7-8 with TRBJ1-2, with D possibly being TRBD1 (5 bases). V lost 2 bases and J 6 bases, leaving 16 bases between the germline ends. CDR3 size: 15 residues. The germline V gene has CDR1 SGHVS and CDR2 FQNEAQ. The CDR3: CASSLRSGQYHGYTF. The DNA of the CDR3 is TGTGCCAGCAGCTTAAGGTCGGGGCAGTACCATGGCTACACCTTC.

The chain combines TRBV4-3 with TRBJ2-1; D uncertain. Trimming shortened V by 4 bases and J by 6 bases, and 16 bases separated the two germline ends. This CDR3 spans 15 amino acids. Germline CDR1 LGHNA, CDR2 YSLEER. The CDR3 region has the DNA TGCGCCAGCAGCCCCGAGGACCTCAAGGGCAATGAGCAGTTCTTC. Translated: CASSPEDLKGNEQFF.